These 26 T cell receptor beta chains originate from one sample sequenced in a study of cytomegalovirus exposure and HLA in healthy donors. The PCR employed 60 Vbeta primers together with 13 Jbeta primers. TCRdb's table, derived via immunoSEQ multiplex PCR, lists solely in-frame clones and lacks some. This sample lists 150,000 to 250,000 clones; its ten largest clones have less than 0.9%. The sequenced sample consisted of PBMCs. The receptors stem from a boy aged 10-17 years in good health and CMV-seronegative.

To note about this clone: The junction departs from the called germline gene at one end, perhaps through a read error. The rearrangement links TRBV2 to TRBJ1-3, with D hard to call. Germline CDR1 reads SNHLY; CDR2 reads FYNNEI. The CDR3 contains 20 residues. For the CDR3, the DNA is TGTGCCAGCGGTGAAGCGCTTTGGGCCGACATGTTACTCTTTGGAAACACCATATATTTT. This gives the protein CASGEALWADMLLFGNTIYF.

V usage is TRBV23-1 and J usage is TRBJ1-1, with D maybe TRBD1 (5 bases). TRBV23-1 is assigned to the ORF class and has an uncertain function. The CDR3 contains 15 residues. Trimming removed 0 bases at V and 6 bases at J, with 14 bases between. This CDR3 reads CASSQSGRPRAEAFF. CDR3 DNA: TGCGCCAGCAGTCAATCAGGGCGTCCCAGGGCTGAAGCTTTCTTT.

V is TRBV19 and J is TRBJ1-2, with D unclear. This CDR3 has 17 residues. Trimming cost V 3 bases and J 4 bases, with 21 bases left between them. Germline assignment: CDR1 LNHDA and CDR2 SQIVND (reference sequence). CDR3 bases: TGTGCCAGTAGTATCTCCCCCTCGGAGTTATATGGCTATGGCTACACCTTC. Amino acid sequence: CASSISPSELYGYGYTF.

The rearrangement links TRBV5-6 to TRBJ1-2; TRBD1 is a possible D gene (5 bases). Germline V gene sequence: CDR1 SGHDT, CDR2 YYEEEE. V lost 0 bases, J lost 8 bases, and 11 bases lay in between. The CDR3 totals 13 residues. This chain's CDR3 is CASSLGAGYGYTF. The CDR3, as DNA: TGTGCCAGCAGCTTGGGCGCAGGGTACGGCTACACCTTC.

V gene TRBV19 combines with J gene TRBJ1-5; a weak D match, TRBD1 (6 bases). CDR3 size: 13 residues. The V and J ends lost 9 bases and 5 bases respectively, with 14 bases between them. Germline CDR1 LNHDA, CDR2 SQIVND (reference sequence). CDR3: CASRNNRDQPQHF. CDR3 nucleotides: TGTGCCAGCCGAAACAACAGGGATCAGCCCCAGCATTTT.

V and J are TRBV5-1 and TRBJ1-1, with TRBD1 matching over 9 bases. This CDR3 has 16 amino acids. The germline V gene encodes CDR1 SGHRS and CDR2 YFSETQ. Trimming cost V 5 bases and J 5 bases; bases outside gene matches: 13. DNA of the CDR3: TGCGCCAGCAGATGGACAGGGGTTAGGGGTGAGACTGAAGCTTTCTTT. Translated, it gives CASRWTGVRGETEAFF.

This chain joins TRBV7-3 and TRBJ1-1; 7 positions agree with TRBD1. Germline lookup yields CDR1 SGHTA and CDR2 FQGTGA. CDR3 length equals 14 residues. Unmatched junction bases numbered 5, after V lost 3 bases and J lost 4 bases. CDR3 DNA: TGTGCCAGCAGCTTGTTGGCAGGGGGCACTGAAGCTTTCTTT. This sequence encodes CASSLLAGGTEAFF.

V and J are TRBV5-1 and TRBJ2-6; the D gene is possibly TRBD1 (6 bases). The CDR3 covers 18 residues. Trimming removed 0 bases at V and 0 bases at J, with 13 bases between. Germline CDR1 is SGHRS and CDR2 is YFSETQ. The CDR3 sequence is CASSLAGQSSSGANVLTF. The CDR3 nucleotides read TGCGCCAGCAGCTTGGCCGGACAGTCGAGCTCTGGGGCCAACGTCCTGACTTTC.

The chain couples TRBV28 to TRBJ2-1; the D gene is possibly TRBD2 (6 bases). Trimming shortened V by 5 bases and J by 9 bases, and 20 bases separated the two germline ends. Germline V lookup: CDR1 MDHEN, CDR2 SYDVKM. This CDR3 contains 15 residues. The CDR3 nucleotides are TGTGCCAGCAGTCCCCCTTGGGGCGGGGTAAGTGAGCAGTTCTTC. This sequence encodes CASSPPWGGVSEQFF.

V and J are TRBV4-1 and TRBJ2-3, with D unclear. The ends were cut back, 1 base at V and 0 bases at J, with 8 bases in the middle. Germline V gene lookup returns CDR1 MGHRA and CDR2 YSYEKL. The CDR3 runs to 15 residues. CDR3 loop: CASSQGITSTDTQYF. In DNA form, the CDR3 reads TGCGCCAGCAGCCAAGGAATAACTAGCACAGATACGCAGTATTTT.

The J gene is TRBJ2-7, the V gene TRBV5-1; 7 bases agree with TRBD1. The V gene's germline CDR1 is SGHRS and CDR2 YFSETQ. The CDR3 totals 14 residues. J was trimmed by 2 bases and V by 4 bases; bases with no gene match: 6. CDR3 residues: CASSLDRATYEQYF. CDR3 in DNA: TGCGCCAGCAGCCTTGACAGGGCTACCTACGAGCAGTACTTC.

The chain has TRBV30 and TRBJ1-2, with 7 nucleotides matching TRBD1. J lost 0 bases, V lost 1 base, and 5 bases had no gene match. In germline, CDR1 is GTSNPN, CDR2 SVGIG (reference sequence). The CDR3 totals 15 residues. The CDR3 DNA sequence: TGTGCCTGGAGTGAGAAGGGACAGCCTAACTATGGCTACACCTTC. Translated, it gives CAWSEKGQPNYGYTF.

V is TRBV19 and J is TRBJ1-2, with 7 bases matching TRBD1. V was pared by 5 bases and J by 4 bases, with 7 bases of the junction left unmatched. The CDR3 sequence is 14 residues long. Germline values: CDR1 LNHDA, CDR2 SQIVND (reference sequence). The CDR3 DNA is TGTGCCAGTAGTCAGGACAGGAGGGCCTATGGCTACACCTTC. Translated: CASSQDRRAYGYTF.

The chain joins TRBV7-9 to TRBJ1-2; 12 positions agree with TRBD1. Germline V gives CDR1 SEHNR, CDR2 FQNEAQ (reference sequence). V shed 5 bases, J shed 14 bases, and the junction held 12 bases outside the gene matches. This CDR3 has 14 amino acids. CDR3 DNA sequence: TGTGCCAGCAGCGGGACAGGGGGCTTTATGGCCCAAACCTTC. Its translation is CASSGTGGFMAQTF.

The chain recombines TRBV11-3 with TRBJ2-1, with 8 bases matching TRBD2. Germline V gene data show CDR1 as SGHNT and CDR2 as YENEEA. The CDR3 sequence is 14 residues long. Trimming took 5 bases from V and 8 from J; bases not matched to a gene: 8. CDR3 nucleotide sequence: TGTGCCAGCAGCCCGGGGGGGCAGTCCTATGAGCAGTTCTTC. As protein: CASSPGGQSYEQFF. Full variable domain (missing parts from reference TRBV11-3 and TRBJ2-1): EAGVVQSPRYKIIEKKQPVAFWCNPISGHNTLYWYLQNLGQGPELLIRYENEEAVDDSQLPKDRFSAERLKGVDSTLKIQPAELGDSAVYLCASSPGGQSYEQFFGPGTRLTVL.

The CDR3 DNA is TGTGCCAGCAGCTCGCATAAGAGCTCTGGAAACACCATATATTTT. Residues: CASSSHKSSGNTIYF. The V gene is TRBV7-9, the J gene TRBJ1-3; D remains unclear. Trimming cost V 4 bases and J 0 bases, with 10 bases left between them. Germline CDR1 and CDR2: SEHNR and FQNEAQ (reference sequence). This CDR3 has 15 amino acids.

The V gene is TRBV13, the J gene TRBJ1-3; 9 bases fit TRBD1. This CDR3 is 15 amino acids long. CDR1 PRHDT and CDR2 FYEKMQ come from the germline V gene (reference sequence). V lost 3 bases and J lost 7; bases outside the gene matches: 7. CDR3 DNA: TGTGCCAGCAGCTTCGGACAGGGGTCTATTAACACCATATATTTT. It yields the protein CASSFGQGSINTIYF.

The chain recombines TRBV9 with TRBJ1-2; D is unresolved. The germline gives CDR1 SGDLS, CDR2 YYNGEE. Trimming stripped 0 bases from V and 1 base from J, with 19 bases between. The CDR3 has 18 residues. CDR3 sequence reads: CASSVGGSLEPFNYGYTF. CDR3 nucleotide sequence: TGTGCCAGCAGCGTAGGTGGATCACTGGAGCCTTTTAACTATGGCTACACCTTC.

The genes are TRBV6-6 and TRBJ1-2; perhaps TRBD1 as D (5 bases). This CDR3 has 12 residues. With 2 bases removed from V and 7 bases from J, the gap between germline ends came to 8 bases. CDR1 MNHNY and CDR2 SVGAGI come from the germline V gene (reference sequence). For the CDR3, the DNA is TGTGCCAGCAGTTACGAAGGGGCTGGCTACACCTTC. Translation gives CASSYEGAGYTF.

The chain couples TRBV11-2 to TRBJ2-7, with 9 nucleotides matching TRBD1. Germline trimming cut 5 bases from V and 6 bases from J; bases unmatched to any gene: 14. Germline CDR1 is SGHAT and CDR2 is FQNNGV. The CDR3 consists of 16 residues. CDR3 region: CASSPLRGDRVGEQYF. For the CDR3, the DNA is TGTGCCAGCAGCCCGCTGAGGGGGGACAGGGTTGGCGAGCAGTACTTC.

The chain combines TRBV30 with TRBJ2-7; 7 nucleotides line up with TRBD1. There are 13 residues in the CDR3. Germline lookup yields CDR1 GTSNPN and CDR2 SVGIG (reference sequence). J gave up 2 bases and V 7 bases, and 8 bases lay outside the gene matches. CDR3 bases: TGTGCCTCTTGGACAGGACTTACCTACGAGCAGTACTTC. This encodes CASWTGLTYEQYF.

The J gene is TRBJ1-5, the V gene TRBV19; 9 bases fit TRBD1. Germline values: CDR1 LNHDA, CDR2 SQIVND (reference sequence). This CDR3 spans 15 amino acids. After removal of 1 base from V and 7 bases from J, the junction contained 5 bases not matched to a gene. The CDR3 region has the DNA TGTGCCAGTAGTATAGTCACAGGGGGCGACCAGCCCCAGCATTTT. As protein: CASSIVTGGDQPQHF.

The chain has TRBV27 and TRBJ1-2; 9 bases are a match to TRBD1. The CDR3 has 14 amino acids. Germline V lookup: CDR1 MNHEY, CDR2 SMNVEV (reference sequence). V was clipped by 6 bases and J by 4 bases; unmatched bases: 6. The CDR3 nucleotides are TGTGCCAGCAGCCCAACAGGGGGCAGCTATGGCTACACCTTC. It yields the protein CASSPTGGSYGYTF.

The chain has TRBV4-1 and TRBJ2-5, with 10 nucleotides matching TRBD2. The CDR3 runs 15 residues. With V trimmed by 1 base and J by 3 bases, 2 bases remained unmatched. CDR1 is MGHRA, CDR2 YSYEKL, per germline. In nucleotides, the CDR3 is TGCGCCAGCAGCCAAGGGCTAGCGGGGGAAGAGACCCAGTACTTC. Its translation: CASSQGLAGEETQYF.

CDR3 region: CASSLVEGDNEQYF. CDR3 bases: TGTGCCAGCAGCTTAGTGGAGGGTGACAACGAGCAGTACTTC. The rearrangement links TRBV7-9 to TRBJ2-7; possible D gene TRBD2, 6 bases. V was cut by 1 base and J by 5 bases, with 12 bases left in between. Per germline, CDR1 SEHNR and CDR2 FQNEAQ (reference sequence). The CDR3 consists of 14 residues.

This sequence joins TRBV2 and TRBJ2-7, with D tentatively TRBD2 (6 bases). CDR1 is SNHLY and CDR2 is FYNNEI in the germline V gene. V lost 10 bases to trimming and J lost 1 base, with 14 bases between them. CDR3 size: 13 residues. In DNA, the CDR3 is TGTGCCATATCACCCGGGAGTTCCTACGAGCAGTACTTC. This gives the protein CAISPGSSYEQYF. Variable domain in full (rest from reference TRBV2 and TRBJ2-7): EPEVTQTPSHQVTQMGQEVILRCVPISNHLYFYWYRQILGQKVEFLVSFYNNEISEKSEIFDDQFSVERPDGSNFTLKIRSTKLEDSAMYFCAISPGSSYEQYFGPGTRLTVT.